Shown below are 23 T cell receptor beta chains from a single sample sequenced in a study of OX40 agonist ivuxolimab in advanced cancers. Profiling relied on immunoSEQ multiplex PCR, and the TCRdb table lists in-frame clones only, not all of them. The sample holds 65,000 to 75,000 clones; over 85% are singletons and the top ten take approximately 1%. The specimen comprised CD4+ or CD8+ T cells sorted from blood, sampled in a trial of the OX40 agonist ivuxolimab. Receptors originate from an adult with an advanced solid tumor such as melanoma, head and neck, liver or kidney cancer.

The chain couples TRBV18 to TRBJ2-5; D may correspond to TRBD1 or TRBD2 (5 bases each). This CDR3 is built from 11 residues. The germline V and J ends were trimmed by 5 bases and 5 bases, with 6 bases remaining between them. Germline V gene data show CDR1 as KGHSH and CDR2 as LQKENI. The DNA for the CDR3 is TGTGCCAGCTCAGAGGGGGAGACCCAGTACTTC. This gives the protein CASSEGETQYF.

This clone was picked up one time. The gene calls are TRBV7-8 and TRBJ2-7, with 13 bases fitting TRBD2. The CDR3 totals 14 residues. Germline CDR1 is SGHVS and CDR2 is FQNEAQ. Trimming removed 6 bases from V and 5 bases from J; junction bases left unmatched: 4. CDR3 in DNA: TGTGCCAGCAGGAAGACTAGCGGGGGGAACGAGCAGTACTTC. Residues: CASRKTSGGNEQYF.

The rearrangement uses TRBV6-5 and TRBJ1-6; D is uncertain. Germline CDR1 MNHEY, CDR2 SVGAGI. The length of the CDR3 is 14 residues. Trimming left V 7 bases short and J 10 bases short, with 17 bases between. The CDR3 region is CASTQGLRNSPLHF. The DNA of the CDR3 is TGTGCCAGCACCCAAGGGCTCAGGAACTCACCCCTCCACTTT.

The gene calls are TRBV2 and TRBJ2-3; no reliable D call. The V gene's germline CDR1 is SNHLY and CDR2 FYNNEI. With 5 bases removed from V and 3 bases from J, the gap between germline ends came to 18 bases. CDR3 size: 16 residues. As DNA, the CDR3 is TGTGCCAGCAGTCCAACATCCTCAGACACTACAGATACGCAGTATTTT. It translates to CASSPTSSDTTDTQYF.

This clone has more than one count but fewer than ten. The chain couples TRBV7-8 to TRBJ1-1; tentative D call: TRBD1 (5 bases). The CDR3 covers 15 residues. Germline CDR1 and CDR2: SGHVS and FQNEAQ. V was trimmed by 1 base and J by 6 bases, leaving 15 bases between them. The CDR3 loop reads CASSLGPGRIPEAFF. CDR3 bases: TGTGCCAGCAGCTTAGGCCCGGGGCGTATTCCTGAAGCTTTCTTT.

J is TRBJ2-7 and V is TRBV5-1; TRBD2 might be the D (6 bases). Germline CDR1 and CDR2: SGHRS and YFSETQ. V shed 0 bases and J shed 7 bases, with 11 bases lying between them. This CDR3 comprises 13 residues. In DNA form, the CDR3 reads TGCGCCAGCAGCTTGGAGTGGGCGGGGGAGCAGTACTTC. This sequence encodes CASSLEWAGEQYF.

The gene calls are TRBV7-9 and TRBJ2-5; D is unresolved. The ends were cut back, 8 bases at V and 4 bases at J, with 8 bases in the middle. CDR1 SEHNR and CDR2 FQNEAQ come from the germline V gene (reference sequence). The CDR3 extends over 11 amino acids. CDR3: CASLGPETQYF. The CDR3 nucleotides read TGTGCCAGCTTGGGCCCAGAGACCCAGTACTTC. Together with reference TRBV7-9 and TRBJ2-5, the CDR3 gives the full variable domain: DTGVSQNPRHKITKRGQNVTFRCDPISEHNRLYWYRQTLGQGPEFLTYFQNEAQLEKSRLLSDRFSAERPKGSFSTLEIQRTEQGDSAMYLCASLGPETQYFGPGTRLLVL.

This clone turned up a few times. The J gene is TRBJ1-5, the V gene TRBV30; maybe TRBD1 (5 bases). The CDR3 is 14 amino acids. Trimming stripped 0 bases from V and 4 bases from J, with 10 bases between. CDR1 is GTSNPN and CDR2 is SVGIG in the germline V gene (reference sequence). The CDR3 is CAWSVGGVNQPQHF. CDR3 coding DNA: TGTGCCTGGAGTGTTGGGGGGGTTAATCAGCCCCAGCATTTT.

A remark on this clone: An end of the junction does not agree with germline; a read error may underlie this. As DNA, the CDR3 is TGTGCCATCAGTGACAAAGGAAGCACAGATACGCAGTATTTT. As protein: CAISDKGSTDTQYF. The chain carries TRBV6-5 and TRBJ2-3, with D hard to call. This CDR3 spans 14 amino acids. Germline CDR1 is MNHEY and CDR2 is SVGAGI.

This chain joins TRBV19 and TRBJ1-2, with 7 bases fitting TRBD1. This CDR3 spans 13 amino acids. Germline lookup yields CDR1 LNHDA and CDR2 SQIVND (reference sequence). The V gene end was trimmed by 4 bases and the J gene end by 8 bases; junction bases not matched to a gene: 7. CDR3 coding DNA: TGTGCCAGTAGTAGCACAGGGGCACGGGGCTACACCTTC. This translates into CASSSTGARGYTF.

This chain uses TRBV5-1 with TRBJ2-2, with a weak D call TRBD1 (5 bases). The CDR3 is 14 residues long. Trimming shortened V by 7 bases and J by 4 bases, and 14 bases separated the two germline ends. The germline gives CDR1 SGHRS, CDR2 YFSETQ. This CDR3 reads CASRQQVSTGELFF. Here the CDR3 DNA reads TGCGCCAGCCGACAACAGGTTTCCACCGGGGAGCTGTTTTTT.

This sequence joins TRBV5-1 and TRBJ2-7; D remains unclear. Germline values: CDR1 SGHRS, CDR2 YFSETQ. V was cut by 4 bases and J by 1 base, with 9 bases left in between. The CDR3 is 13 amino acids. The CDR3: CASSPSLSYEQYF. CDR3 bases: TGCGCCAGCAGCCCCAGCTTATCCTACGAGCAGTACTTC.

The CDR3 nucleotides read TGTGCCAGCAGCGGAGGGACTAGCGGGCTATCCGTGGATACGCAGTATTTT. Amino acids: CASSGGTSGLSVDTQYF. V and J are TRBV5-4 and TRBJ2-3; TRBD2 matches at 12 bases. Germline CDR1 and CDR2: SGHNT and YYREEE (reference sequence). The CDR3 runs to 17 residues. J gave up 6 bases and V 4 bases, and 12 bases lay outside the gene matches. The whole variable domain, filled in from reference TRBV5-4 and TRBJ2-3, reads ETGVTQSPTHLIKTRGQQVTLRCSSQSGHNTVSWYQQALGQGPQFIFQYYREEENGRGNFPPRFSGLQFPNYSSELNVNALELDDSALYLCASSGGTSGLSVDTQYFGPGTRLTVL.

The chain has TRBV27 and TRBJ2-7, with 8 bases aligning to TRBD1. J was trimmed by 6 bases and V by 3 bases; bases with no gene match: 7. CDR3 length equals 14 residues. Germline V lookup: CDR1 MNHEY, CDR2 SMNVEV (reference sequence). The CDR3 DNA follows: TGTGCCAGCAGTTTGGGGGACAGGTACACCGAGCAGTACTTC. This gives the protein CASSLGDRYTEQYF.

The chain carries TRBV4-2 and TRBJ2-4; either TRBD1 or TRBD2 may supply D (5 bases each). Germline V gene data show CDR1 as LGHNA and CDR2 as YNFKEQ. Trimming shortened V by 5 bases and J by 7 bases, and 15 bases separated the two germline ends. The CDR3 sequence is 14 residues long. This CDR3 reads CASSKAWGTNIQYF. In DNA form, the CDR3 reads TGTGCCAGCAGCAAAGCTTGGGGGACGAACATTCAGTACTTC.

The genes are TRBV18 and TRBJ2-2, with 9 bases identical to TRBD2. From germline, CDR1 is KGHSH and CDR2 LQKENI. The V segment lost 2 bases and the J segment 1 base; nucleotides outside the gene matches: 2. CDR3 size: 16 residues. The CDR3 loop is CASSPTSGRNTGELFF. The CDR3, as DNA: TGTGCCAGCTCACCAACTAGCGGGCGGAACACCGGGGAGCTGTTTTTT.

The chain employs TRBV5-6 and TRBJ1-1, with D perhaps TRBD1 (5 bases). This CDR3 has 16 amino acids. Per the germline V gene, CDR1 is SGHDT and CDR2 is YYEEEE. V was shortened by 0 bases and J by 0 bases, with 12 bases between the two germline ends. For the CDR3, the DNA is TGTGCCAGCAGCTTGGGTGTCCACAGGCTGAACACTGAAGCTTTCTTT. Residues: CASSLGVHRLNTEAFF.

This clone was detected once. This sequence joins TRBV6-1 and TRBJ2-7, with D perhaps being TRBD1 or TRBD2 (5 bases each). This CDR3 spans 14 amino acids. The germline gives CDR1 MNHNS, CDR2 SASEGT. The V and J ends lost 6 bases and 3 bases respectively, with 15 bases between them. This CDR3 is CASRSGTTRYEQYF. CDR3 nucleotide sequence: TGTGCCAGCAGATCCGGGACGACTCGCTACGAGCAGTACTTC.

The rearrangement joins TRBV29-1 to TRBJ2-1, with D perhaps matching TRBD1 or TRBD2 (7 bases each). V lost 7 bases and J lost 7, with 20 bases in between. Germline V lookup: CDR1 SQVTM, CDR2 ANQGSEA. The CDR3 spans 14 residues. CDR3 DNA: TGCAGCGCCGGAGAGAGGCAGGGGGGGAATGAGCAGTTCTTC. This sequence encodes CSAGERQGGNEQFF.

This clone has just one count. The rearrangement uses TRBV5-1 and TRBJ1-1; D gene uncertain. CDR1 SGHRS and CDR2 YFSETQ come from the germline V gene. This CDR3 comprises 14 residues. The germline V and J ends were trimmed by 2 bases and 5 bases, with 13 bases remaining between them. For the CDR3, the DNA is TGCGCCAGCAGCTTCGGGCAAGGGTGGACTGAAGCTTTCTTT. Translated, it gives CASSFGQGWTEAFF.

Only one count was recorded for this clone. V gene TRBV7-6 combines with J gene TRBJ2-7; 14 nucleotides match TRBD2. This CDR3 comprises 15 residues. V shed 5 bases and J 2 bases; nucleotides not matched to a gene: 2. Germline CDR1 reads SGHVS; CDR2 reads FNYEAQ. CDR3 residues: CASSQTSGGAYEQYF. DNA for the CDR3: TGTGCCAGCAGCCAGACTAGCGGGGGGGCCTACGAGCAGTACTTC. The entire variable domain, with the rest obtained from reference TRBV7-6 and TRBJ2-7, is as follows: GAGVSQSPRYKVTKRGQDVALRCDPISGHVSLYWYRQALGQGPEFLTYFNYEAQQDKSGLPNDRFSAERPEGSISTLTIQRTEQRDSAMYRCASSQTSGGAYEQYFGPGTRLTVT.

The rearrangement joins TRBV7-8 to TRBJ1-2; the D gene is possibly TRBD1 (5 bases). CDR1 is SGHVS, CDR2 FQNEAQ, per germline. The CDR3 contains 14 residues. Trimming took 3 bases from V and 4 from J, leaving 12 bases between them. The CDR3 region has the DNA TGTGCCAGCAGCTTGAGGGGTGAGGCCTATGGCTACACCTTC. Translated: CASSLRGEAYGYTF.

The CDR3 region is CASSLAGTGGAHRADTQYF. DNA for the CDR3: TGTGCCAGCAGCTTAGCTGGGACAGGGGGCGCTCATAGAGCAGATACGCAGTATTTT. This chain joins TRBV5-8 and TRBJ2-3, with 12 bases that match TRBD1. Trimming removed 2 bases from V and 4 bases from J; junction bases left unmatched: 14. Germline CDR1 SGHTS, CDR2 YDEGEE. This CDR3 has 19 amino acids.